The present entry profiles one T cell receptor (beta chain) with its context. The target antigen is unknown. Here immunoSEQ multiplex PCR was the method, and the copy in TCRdb shows in-frame clones only, minus some. The sample lists 95,000 to 150,000 clones, 89% seen once, with approximately 1.1% in the top ten. The length of the CDR3 is 10 residues. The V gene's germline CDR1 is SNHLY and CDR2 FYNNEI. V was trimmed by 6 bases and J by 3 bases, leaving 3 bases between them. Donors came from a validation cohort of 95 to 150 subjects, distinct from the first 666-subject cohort. This specimen comes from a study of cytomegalovirus exposure and HLA in healthy donors. Study-level information: A subsequent analysis reported that the 95 to 150 validation repertoires were produced on the same platform that had also been used for the approximately 710 first-cohort repertoires. Study results and caveats: Across donors, most TCRs were seen rarely, yet some public ones were widespread. Researchers counted 164 TCR beta chains as cytomegalovirus-associated.

The sequencing input was PBMCs. The chain uses TRBV2 and TRBJ2-7; unclear D gene. The receptor's source is a woman aged 18-30 years in good health and CMV-seronegative. DNA of the CDR3: TGTGCCAGCAGGGACTACGAGCAGTACGTC. It codes for CASRDYEQYV.